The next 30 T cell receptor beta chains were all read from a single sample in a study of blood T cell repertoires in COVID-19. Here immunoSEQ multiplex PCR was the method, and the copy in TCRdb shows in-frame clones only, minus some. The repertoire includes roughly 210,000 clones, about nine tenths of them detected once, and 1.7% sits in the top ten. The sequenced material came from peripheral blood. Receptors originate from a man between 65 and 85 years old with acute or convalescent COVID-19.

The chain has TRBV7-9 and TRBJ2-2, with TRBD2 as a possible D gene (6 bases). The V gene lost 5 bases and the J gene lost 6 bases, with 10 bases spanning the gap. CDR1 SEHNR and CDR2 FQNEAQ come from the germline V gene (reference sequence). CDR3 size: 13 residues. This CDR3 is CASSPSVPGELFF. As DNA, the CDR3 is TGTGCCAGCAGCCCTAGCGTTCCCGGGGAGCTGTTTTTT. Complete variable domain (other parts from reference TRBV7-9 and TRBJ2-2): DTGVSQNPRHKITKRGQNVTFRCDPISEHNRLYWYRQTLGQGPEFLTYFQNEAQLEKSRLLSDRFSAERPKGSFSTLEIQRTEQGDSAMYLCASSPSVPGELFFGEGSRLTVL.

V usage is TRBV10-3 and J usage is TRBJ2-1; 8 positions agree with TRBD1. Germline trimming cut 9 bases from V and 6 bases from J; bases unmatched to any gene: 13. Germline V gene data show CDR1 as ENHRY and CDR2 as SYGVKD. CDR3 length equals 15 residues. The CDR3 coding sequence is TGTGCCATAGGGAAGACAGGGGCTTCGGGCAATGAGCAGTTCTTC. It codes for CAIGKTGASGNEQFF.

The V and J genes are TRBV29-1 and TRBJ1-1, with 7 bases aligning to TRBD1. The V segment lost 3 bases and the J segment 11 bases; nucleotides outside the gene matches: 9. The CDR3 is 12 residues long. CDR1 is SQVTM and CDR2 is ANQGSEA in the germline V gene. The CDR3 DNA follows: TGCAGCGTTGAGGGGGACAGCAATTTGGCTTTCTTT. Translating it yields CSVEGDSNLAFF.

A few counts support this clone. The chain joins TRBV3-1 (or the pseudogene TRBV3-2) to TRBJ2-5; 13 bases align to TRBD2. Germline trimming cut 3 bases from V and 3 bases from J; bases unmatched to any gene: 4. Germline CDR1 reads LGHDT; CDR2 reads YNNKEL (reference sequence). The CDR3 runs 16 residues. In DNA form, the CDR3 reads TGTGCCAGCAGCCACTCTGGGACTAGCGGGAAAGAGACCCAGTACTTC. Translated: CASSHSGTSGKETQYF.

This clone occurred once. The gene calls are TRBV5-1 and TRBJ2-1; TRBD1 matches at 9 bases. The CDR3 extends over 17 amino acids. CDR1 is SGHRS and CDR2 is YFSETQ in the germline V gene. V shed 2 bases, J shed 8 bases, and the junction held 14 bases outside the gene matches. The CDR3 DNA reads TGCGCCAGCAGCTTCGAATGGGGACAGGGCACGAGCGATGAGCAGTTCTTC. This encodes CASSFEWGQGTSDEQFF.

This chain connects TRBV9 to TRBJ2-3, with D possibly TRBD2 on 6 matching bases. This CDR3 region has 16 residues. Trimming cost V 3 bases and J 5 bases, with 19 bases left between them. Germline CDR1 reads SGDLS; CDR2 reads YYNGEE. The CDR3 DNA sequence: TGTGCCAGCAGCGCCCCGTCTGGCGGGGTTGAAGATACGCAGTATTTT. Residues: CASSAPSGGVEDTQYF.

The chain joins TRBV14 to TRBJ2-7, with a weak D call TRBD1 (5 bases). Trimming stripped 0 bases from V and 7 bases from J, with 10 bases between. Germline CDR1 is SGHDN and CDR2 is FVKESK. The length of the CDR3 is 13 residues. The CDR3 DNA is TGTGCCAGCAGCCAAGATCTGGGGCGTGAGCAGTACTTC. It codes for CASSQDLGREQYF. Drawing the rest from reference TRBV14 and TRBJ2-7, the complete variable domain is EAGVTQFPSHSVIEKGQTVTLRCDPISGHDNLYWYRRVMGKEIKFLLHFVKESKQDESGMPNNRFLAERTGGTYSTLKVQPAELEDSGVYFCASSQDLGREQYFGPGTRLTVT.

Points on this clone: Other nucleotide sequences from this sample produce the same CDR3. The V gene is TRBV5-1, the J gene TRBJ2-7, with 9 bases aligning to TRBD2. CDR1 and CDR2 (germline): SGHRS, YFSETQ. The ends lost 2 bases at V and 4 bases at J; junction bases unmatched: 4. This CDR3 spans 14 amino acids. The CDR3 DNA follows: TGCGCCAGCAGCTTTAGCGGGAGTGCGTACGAGCAGTACTTC. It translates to CASSFSGSAYEQYF. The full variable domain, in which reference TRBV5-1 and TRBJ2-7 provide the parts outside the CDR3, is KAGVTQTPRYLIKTRGQQVTLSCSPISGHRSVSWYQQTPGQGLQFLFEYFSETQRNKGNFPGRFSGRQFSNSRSEMNVSTLELGDSALYLCASSFSGSAYEQYFGPGTRLTVT.

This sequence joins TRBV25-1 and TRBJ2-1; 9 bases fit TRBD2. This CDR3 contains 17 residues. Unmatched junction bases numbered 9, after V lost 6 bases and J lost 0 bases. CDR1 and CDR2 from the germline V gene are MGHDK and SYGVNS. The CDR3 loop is CASRRLAALPSYNEQFF. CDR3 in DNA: TGTGCCAGCAGGCGACTAGCGGCACTACCCTCCTACAATGAGCAGTTCTTC.

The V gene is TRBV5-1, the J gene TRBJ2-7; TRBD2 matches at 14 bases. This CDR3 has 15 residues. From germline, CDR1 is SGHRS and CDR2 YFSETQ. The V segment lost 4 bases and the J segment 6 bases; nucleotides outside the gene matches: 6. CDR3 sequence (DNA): TGCGCCAGCAGCACGGGACTAGCGGGAGTCCCCGAGCAGTACTTC. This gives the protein CASSTGLAGVPEQYF.

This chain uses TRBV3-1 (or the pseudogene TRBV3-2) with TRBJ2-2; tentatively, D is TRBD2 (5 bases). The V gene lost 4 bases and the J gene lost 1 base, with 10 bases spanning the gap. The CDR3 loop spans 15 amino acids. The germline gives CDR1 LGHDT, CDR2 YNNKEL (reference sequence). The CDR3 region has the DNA TGTGCCAGCAGCCTATGGGCGGGGAACACCGGGGAGCTGTTTTTT. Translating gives CASSLWAGNTGELFF.

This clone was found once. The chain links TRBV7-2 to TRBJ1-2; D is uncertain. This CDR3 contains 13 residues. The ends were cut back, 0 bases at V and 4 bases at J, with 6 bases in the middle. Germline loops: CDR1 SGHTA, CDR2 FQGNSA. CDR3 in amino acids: CASSLASVYGYTF. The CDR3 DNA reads TGTGCCAGCAGCTTAGCGTCAGTCTATGGCTACACCTTC.

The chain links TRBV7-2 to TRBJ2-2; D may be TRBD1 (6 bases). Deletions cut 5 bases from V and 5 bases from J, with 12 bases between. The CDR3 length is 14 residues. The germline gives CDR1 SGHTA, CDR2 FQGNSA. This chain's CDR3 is CASSMQGRTGELFF. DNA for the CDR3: TGTGCCAGCAGCATGCAGGGGCGAACCGGGGAGCTGTTTTTT.

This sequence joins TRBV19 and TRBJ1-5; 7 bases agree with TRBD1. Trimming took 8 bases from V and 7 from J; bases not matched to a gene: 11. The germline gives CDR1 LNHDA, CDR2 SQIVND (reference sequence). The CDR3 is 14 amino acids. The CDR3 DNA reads TGTGCCAGTGGTAAGACAGGGAACGGACAGCCCCAGCATTTT. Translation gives CASGKTGNGQPQHF. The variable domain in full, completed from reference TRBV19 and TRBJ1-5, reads DGGITQSPKYLFRKEGQNVTLSCEQNLNHDAMYWYRQDPGQGLRLIYYSQIVNDFQKGDIAEGYSVSREKKESFPLTVTSAQKNPTAFYLCASGKTGNGQPQHFGDGTRLSIL.

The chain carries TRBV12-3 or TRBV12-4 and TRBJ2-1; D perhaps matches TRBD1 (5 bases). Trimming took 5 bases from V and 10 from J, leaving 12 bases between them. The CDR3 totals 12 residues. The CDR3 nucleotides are TGTGCCAGCAGTAGCAGGGTTGGCGAGCAGTTCTTC. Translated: CASSSRVGEQFF.

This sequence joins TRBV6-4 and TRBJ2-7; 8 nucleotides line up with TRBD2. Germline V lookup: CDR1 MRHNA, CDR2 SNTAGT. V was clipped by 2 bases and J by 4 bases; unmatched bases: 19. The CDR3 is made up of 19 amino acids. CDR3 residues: CASSDLNRSLAGRTYEQYF. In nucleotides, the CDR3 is TGTGCCAGCAGTGACCTTAACAGGAGTTTAGCGGGAAGGACTTACGAGCAGTACTTC.

CDR3 sequence reads: CASSVGNSRNEQFF. The CDR3 nucleotides read TGTGCCAGCAGCGTAGGTAATAGCAGAAATGAGCAGTTCTTC. The J gene is TRBJ2-1, the V gene TRBV9; D unclear. The CDR3 contains 14 residues. The V and J ends lost 0 bases and 7 bases respectively, with 11 bases between them. Looked up from germline, CDR1 is SGDLS and CDR2 is YYNGEE.

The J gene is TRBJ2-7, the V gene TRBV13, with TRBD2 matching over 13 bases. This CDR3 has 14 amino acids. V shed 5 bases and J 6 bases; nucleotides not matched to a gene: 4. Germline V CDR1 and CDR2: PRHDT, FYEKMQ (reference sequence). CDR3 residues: CASSLGLAGVEQYF. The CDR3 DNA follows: TGTGCCAGCAGCCTCGGACTAGCGGGAGTCGAGCAGTACTTC.

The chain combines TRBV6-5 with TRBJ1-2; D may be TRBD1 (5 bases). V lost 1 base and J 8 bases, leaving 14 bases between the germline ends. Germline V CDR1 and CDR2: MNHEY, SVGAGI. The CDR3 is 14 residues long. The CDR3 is CASSYLGGERGYTF. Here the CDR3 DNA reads TGTGCCAGCAGTTACTTGGGAGGGGAACGAGGCTACACCTTC.

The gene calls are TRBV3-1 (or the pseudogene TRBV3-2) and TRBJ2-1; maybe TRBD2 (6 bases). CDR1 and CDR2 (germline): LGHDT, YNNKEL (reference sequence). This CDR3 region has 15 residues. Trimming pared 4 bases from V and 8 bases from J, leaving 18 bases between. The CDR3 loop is CASSLAGSSVYEQFF. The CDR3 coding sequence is TGTGCCAGCAGCCTGGCCGGGAGTTCGGTTTATGAGCAGTTCTTC.

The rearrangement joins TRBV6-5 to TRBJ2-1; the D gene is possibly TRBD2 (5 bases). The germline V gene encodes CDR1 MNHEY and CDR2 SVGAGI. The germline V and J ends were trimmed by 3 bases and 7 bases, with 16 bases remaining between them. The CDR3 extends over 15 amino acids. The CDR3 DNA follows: TGTGCCAGCAGTTATCTAGGACTCGGCCCTAATGAGCAGTTCTTC. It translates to CASSYLGLGPNEQFF.

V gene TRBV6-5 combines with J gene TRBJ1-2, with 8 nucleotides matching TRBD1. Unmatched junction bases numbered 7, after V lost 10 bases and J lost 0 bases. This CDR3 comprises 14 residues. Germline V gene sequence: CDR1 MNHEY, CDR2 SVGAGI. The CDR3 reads CATQQGGTNYGYTF. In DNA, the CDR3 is TGTGCCACCCAACAGGGGGGGACTAACTATGGCTACACCTTC.

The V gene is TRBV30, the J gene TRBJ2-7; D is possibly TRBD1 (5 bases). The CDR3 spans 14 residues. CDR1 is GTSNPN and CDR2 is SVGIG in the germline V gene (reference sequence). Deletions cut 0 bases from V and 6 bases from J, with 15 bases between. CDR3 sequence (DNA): TGTGCCTGGAGTGTCGGCCAGGGATCTTCCGAGCAGTACTTC. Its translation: CAWSVGQGSSEQYF.

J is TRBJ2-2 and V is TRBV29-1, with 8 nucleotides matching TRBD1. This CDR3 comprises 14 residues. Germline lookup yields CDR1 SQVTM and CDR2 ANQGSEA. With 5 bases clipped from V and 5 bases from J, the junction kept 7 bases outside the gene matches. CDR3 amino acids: CSVSRGPGTGELFF. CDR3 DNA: TGCAGCGTTTCCAGGGGGCCAGGTACCGGGGAGCTGTTTTTT.

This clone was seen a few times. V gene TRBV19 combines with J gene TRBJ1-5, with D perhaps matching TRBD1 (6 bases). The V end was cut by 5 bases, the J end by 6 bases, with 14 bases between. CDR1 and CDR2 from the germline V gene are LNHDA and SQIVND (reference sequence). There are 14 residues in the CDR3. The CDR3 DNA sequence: TGTGCCAGTAGTCGAACAGGGCAGGGTCAGCCCCAGCATTTT. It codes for CASSRTGQGQPQHF.

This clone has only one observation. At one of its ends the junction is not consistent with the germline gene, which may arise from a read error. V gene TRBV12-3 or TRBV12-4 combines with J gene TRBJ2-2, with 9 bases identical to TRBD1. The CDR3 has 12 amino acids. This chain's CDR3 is CASSFGQGPGSF. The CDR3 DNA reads TGTGCCAGCAGTTTTGGACAGGGGCCGGGATCTTTT.

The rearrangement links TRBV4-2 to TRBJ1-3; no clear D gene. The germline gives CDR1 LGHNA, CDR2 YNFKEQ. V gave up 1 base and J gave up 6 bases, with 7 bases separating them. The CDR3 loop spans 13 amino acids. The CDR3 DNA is TGTGCCAGCAGCCAAGGATTAGAAAACACCATATATTTT. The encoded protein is CASSQGLENTIYF.

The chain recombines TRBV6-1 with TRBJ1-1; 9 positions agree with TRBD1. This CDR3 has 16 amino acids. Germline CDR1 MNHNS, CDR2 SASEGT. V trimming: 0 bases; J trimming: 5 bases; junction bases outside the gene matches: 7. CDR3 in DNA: TGTGCCAGCAGTGAAGCAAGGACAGGGGTAGATACTGAAGCTTTCTTT. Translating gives CASSEARTGVDTEAFF.

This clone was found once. The CDR3 region is CASSEARGGGNYGYTF. The CDR3 nucleotides read TGTGCCAGCAGTGAAGCGCGGGGAGGGGGTAACTATGGCTACACCTTC. V gene TRBV2 combines with J gene TRBJ1-2, with a tentative D call TRBD1 (6 bases). The CDR3 has 16 residues. CDR1 is SNHLY, CDR2 FYNNEI, per germline. Trimming stripped 0 bases from V and 1 base from J, with 12 bases between.

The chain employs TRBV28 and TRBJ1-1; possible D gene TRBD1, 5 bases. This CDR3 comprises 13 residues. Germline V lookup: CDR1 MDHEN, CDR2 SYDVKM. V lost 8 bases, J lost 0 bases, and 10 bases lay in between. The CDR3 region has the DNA TGTGCCAGCGCAGGGTCGATGAACACTGAAGCTTTCTTT. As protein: CASAGSMNTEAFF.